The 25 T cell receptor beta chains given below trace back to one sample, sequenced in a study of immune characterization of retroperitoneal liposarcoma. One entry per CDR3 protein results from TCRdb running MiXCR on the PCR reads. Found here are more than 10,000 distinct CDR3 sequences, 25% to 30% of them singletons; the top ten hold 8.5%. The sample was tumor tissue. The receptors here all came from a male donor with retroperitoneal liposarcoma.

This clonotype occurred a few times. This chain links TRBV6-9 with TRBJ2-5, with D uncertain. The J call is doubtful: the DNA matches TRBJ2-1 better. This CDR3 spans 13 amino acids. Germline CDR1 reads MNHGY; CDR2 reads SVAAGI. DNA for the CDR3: TGTGCCAGCAGTTACCGGGTCCAAGAGACCCAGTTCTTC. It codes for CASSYRVQETQFF.

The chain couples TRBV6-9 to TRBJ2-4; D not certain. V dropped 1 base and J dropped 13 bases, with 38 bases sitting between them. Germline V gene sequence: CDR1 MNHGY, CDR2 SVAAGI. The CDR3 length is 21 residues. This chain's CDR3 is CASSYFGVREGRLSSYNEQYF. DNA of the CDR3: TGTGCCAGCAGTTATTTCGGCGTCAGAGAAGGACGTCTCAGCTCCTACAATGAGCAGTACTTC.

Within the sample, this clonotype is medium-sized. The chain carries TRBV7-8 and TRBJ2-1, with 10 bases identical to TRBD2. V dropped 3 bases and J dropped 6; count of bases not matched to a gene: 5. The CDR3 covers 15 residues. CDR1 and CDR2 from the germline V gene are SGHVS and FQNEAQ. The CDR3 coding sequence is TGTGCCAGCAGCTTCCCAGCGGGGGGGCCCAATGAGCAGTTCTTC. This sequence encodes CASSFPAGGPNEQFF.

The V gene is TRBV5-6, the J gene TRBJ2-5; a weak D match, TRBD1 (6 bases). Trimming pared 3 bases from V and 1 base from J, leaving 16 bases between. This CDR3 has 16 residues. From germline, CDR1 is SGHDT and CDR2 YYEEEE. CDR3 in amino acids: CASSSDTQGIQETQYF. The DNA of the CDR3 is TGTGCCAGCAGCTCAGATACACAGGGTATCCAAGAGACCCAGTACTTC.

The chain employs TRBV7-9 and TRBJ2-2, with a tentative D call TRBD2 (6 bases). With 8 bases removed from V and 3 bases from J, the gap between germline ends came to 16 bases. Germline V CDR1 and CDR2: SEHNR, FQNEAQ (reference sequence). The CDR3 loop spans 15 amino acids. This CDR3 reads CASPIGTWDTGELFF. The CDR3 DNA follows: TGTGCCAGCCCAATCGGGACTTGGGACACCGGGGAGCTGTTTTTT.

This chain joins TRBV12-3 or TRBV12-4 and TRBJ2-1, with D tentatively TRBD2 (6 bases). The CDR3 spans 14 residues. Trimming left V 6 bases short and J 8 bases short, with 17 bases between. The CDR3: CASRGSGGGDEQFF. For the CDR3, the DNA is TGTGCCAGCAGGGGGTCCGGGGGAGGAGATGAGCAGTTCTTC.

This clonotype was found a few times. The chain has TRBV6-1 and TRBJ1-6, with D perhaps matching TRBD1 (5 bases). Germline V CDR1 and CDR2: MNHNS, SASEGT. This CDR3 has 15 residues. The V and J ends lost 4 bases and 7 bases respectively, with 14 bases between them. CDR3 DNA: TGTGCCAGCAGTGTTTCCGGGACTACGAATTCACCCCTCCACTTT. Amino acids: CASSVSGTTNSPLHF.

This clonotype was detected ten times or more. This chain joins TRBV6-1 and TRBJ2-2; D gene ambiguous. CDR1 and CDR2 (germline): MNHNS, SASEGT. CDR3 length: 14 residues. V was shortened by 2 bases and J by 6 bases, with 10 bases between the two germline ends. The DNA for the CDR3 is TGTGCCAGCAGTGAAAACACTCATCCCGGGGAGCTGTTTTTT. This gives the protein CASSENTHPGELFF.

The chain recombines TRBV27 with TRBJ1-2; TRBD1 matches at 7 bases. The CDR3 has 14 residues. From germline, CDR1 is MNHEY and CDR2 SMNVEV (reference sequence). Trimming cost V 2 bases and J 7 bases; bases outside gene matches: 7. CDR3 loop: CASSLEPDRSGYTF. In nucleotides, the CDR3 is TGTGCCAGCAGTTTAGAACCGGACAGGAGTGGCTACACCTTC.

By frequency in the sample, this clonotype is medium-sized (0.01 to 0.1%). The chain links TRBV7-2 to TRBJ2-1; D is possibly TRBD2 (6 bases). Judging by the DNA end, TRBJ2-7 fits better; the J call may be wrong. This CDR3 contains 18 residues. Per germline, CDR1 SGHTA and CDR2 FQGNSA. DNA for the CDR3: TGTGCCAGCAGCTTAGTTGTGTGGGAGGCAGGTTCCTACAATGAGCAGTACTTC. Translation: CASSLVVWEAGSYNEQYF.

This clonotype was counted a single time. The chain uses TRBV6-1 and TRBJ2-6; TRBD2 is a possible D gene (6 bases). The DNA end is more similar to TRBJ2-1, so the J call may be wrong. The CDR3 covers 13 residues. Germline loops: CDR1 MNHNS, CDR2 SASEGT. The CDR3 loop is CAIRGTNYNEQFF. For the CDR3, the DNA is TGTGCCATACGGGGGACCAACTACAATGAGCAGTTCTTC.

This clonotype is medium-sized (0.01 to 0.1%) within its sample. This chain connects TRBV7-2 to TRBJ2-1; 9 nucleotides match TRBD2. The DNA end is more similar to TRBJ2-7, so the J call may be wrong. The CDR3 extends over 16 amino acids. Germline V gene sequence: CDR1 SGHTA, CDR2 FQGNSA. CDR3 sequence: CASSRSGRRSYNEQYF. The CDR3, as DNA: TGTGCCAGCAGCCGTAGCGGGAGAAGGTCCTACAATGAGCAGTACTTC.

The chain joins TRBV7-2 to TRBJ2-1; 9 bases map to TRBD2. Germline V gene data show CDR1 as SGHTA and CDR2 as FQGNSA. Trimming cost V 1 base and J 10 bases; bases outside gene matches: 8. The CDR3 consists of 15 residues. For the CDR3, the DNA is TGTGCCAGCAGCTTAGATAGCGGGAGCTCCTACGAGCAGTTCTTC. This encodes CASSLDSGSSYEQFF.

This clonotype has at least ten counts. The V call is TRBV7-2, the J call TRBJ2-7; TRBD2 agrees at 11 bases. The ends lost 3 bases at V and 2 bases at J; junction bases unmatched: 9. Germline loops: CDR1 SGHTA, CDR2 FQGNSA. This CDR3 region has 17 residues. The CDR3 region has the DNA TGTGCCAGCAGCTTCACTAGCGGGGGTACAAAAACCTACGAGCAGTACTTC. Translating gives CASSFTSGGTKTYEQYF.

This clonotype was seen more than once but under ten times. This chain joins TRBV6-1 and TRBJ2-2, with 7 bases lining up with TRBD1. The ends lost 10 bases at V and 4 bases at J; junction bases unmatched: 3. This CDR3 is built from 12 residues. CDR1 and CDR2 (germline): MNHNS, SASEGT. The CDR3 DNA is TGTGCCACCCGGGACAGCACCGGGGAGCTGTTTTTT. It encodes CATRDSTGELFF.

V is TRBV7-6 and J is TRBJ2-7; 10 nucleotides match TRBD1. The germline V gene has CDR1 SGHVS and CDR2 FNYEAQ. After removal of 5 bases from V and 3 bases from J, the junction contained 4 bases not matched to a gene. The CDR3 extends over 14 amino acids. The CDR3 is CASSLTGGYYEQYF. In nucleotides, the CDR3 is TGTGCCAGCAGCCTGACAGGGGGCTACTACGAGCAGTACTTC.

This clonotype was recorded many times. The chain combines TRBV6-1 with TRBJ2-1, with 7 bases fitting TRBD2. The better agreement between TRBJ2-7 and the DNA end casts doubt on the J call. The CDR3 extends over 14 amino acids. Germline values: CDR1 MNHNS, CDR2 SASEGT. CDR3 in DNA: TGTGCCAGCAGTTTGGTAACGGGGGGTTACGAGCAGTACTTC. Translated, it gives CASSLVTGGYEQYF.

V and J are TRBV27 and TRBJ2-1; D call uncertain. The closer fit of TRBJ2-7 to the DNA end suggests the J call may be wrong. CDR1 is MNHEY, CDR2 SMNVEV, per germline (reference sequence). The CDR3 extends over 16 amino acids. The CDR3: CASSLSWAVSTYEQYF. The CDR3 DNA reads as TGTGCCAGCAGTTTATCTTGGGCAGTATCCACCTACGAGCAGTACTTC.

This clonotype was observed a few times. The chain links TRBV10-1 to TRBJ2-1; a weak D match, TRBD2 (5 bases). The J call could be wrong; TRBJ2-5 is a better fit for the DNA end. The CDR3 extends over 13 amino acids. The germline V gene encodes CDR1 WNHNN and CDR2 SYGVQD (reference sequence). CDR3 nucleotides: TGCGCCAGCAGTGAGATTCAGGCGGGGACCCAGTACTTC. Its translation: CASSEIQAGTQYF.

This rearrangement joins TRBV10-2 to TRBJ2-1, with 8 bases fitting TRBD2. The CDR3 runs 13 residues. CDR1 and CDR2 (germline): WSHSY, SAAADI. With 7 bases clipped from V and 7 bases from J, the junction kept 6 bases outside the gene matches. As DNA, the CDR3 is TGCGCCAGCATCAGCGGGAGTATGAATGAGCAGTTCTTC. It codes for CASISGSMNEQFF.

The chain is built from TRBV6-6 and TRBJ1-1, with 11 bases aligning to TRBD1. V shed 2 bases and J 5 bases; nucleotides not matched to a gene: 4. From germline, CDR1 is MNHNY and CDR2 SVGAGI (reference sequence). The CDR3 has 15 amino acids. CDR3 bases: TGTGCCAGCAGTTACGGGACAGGGGGTATGACTGAAGCTTTCTTT. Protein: CASSYGTGGMTEAFF.

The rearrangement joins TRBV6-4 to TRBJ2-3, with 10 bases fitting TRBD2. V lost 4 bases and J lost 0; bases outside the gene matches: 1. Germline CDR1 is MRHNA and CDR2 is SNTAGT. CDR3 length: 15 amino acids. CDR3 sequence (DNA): TGTGCCAGCAGTGTGACTAGCGGGAGCACAGATACGCAGTATTTT. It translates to CASSVTSGSTDTQYF.

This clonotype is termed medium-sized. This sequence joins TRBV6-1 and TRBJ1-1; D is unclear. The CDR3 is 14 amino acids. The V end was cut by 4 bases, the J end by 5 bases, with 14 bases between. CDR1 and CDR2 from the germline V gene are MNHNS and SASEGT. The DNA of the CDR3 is TGTGCCAGCAGTGGAGTCGGGGTGCGTACTGAAGCTTTCTTT. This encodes CASSGVGVRTEAFF.

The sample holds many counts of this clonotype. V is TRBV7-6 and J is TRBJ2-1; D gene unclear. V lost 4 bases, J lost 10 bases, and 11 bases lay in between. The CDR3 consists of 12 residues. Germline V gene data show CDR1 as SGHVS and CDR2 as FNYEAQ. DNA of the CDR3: TGTGCCAGCAGCTCCATGGGTCGGGAGCAGTTCTTC. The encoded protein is CASSSMGREQFF.

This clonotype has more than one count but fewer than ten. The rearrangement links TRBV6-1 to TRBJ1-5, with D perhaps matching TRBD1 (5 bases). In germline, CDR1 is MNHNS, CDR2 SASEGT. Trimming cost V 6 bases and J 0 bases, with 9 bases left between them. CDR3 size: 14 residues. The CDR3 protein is CASRGRNSNQPQHF. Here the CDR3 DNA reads TGTGCCAGCAGGGGACGGAATAGCAATCAGCCCCAGCATTTT.